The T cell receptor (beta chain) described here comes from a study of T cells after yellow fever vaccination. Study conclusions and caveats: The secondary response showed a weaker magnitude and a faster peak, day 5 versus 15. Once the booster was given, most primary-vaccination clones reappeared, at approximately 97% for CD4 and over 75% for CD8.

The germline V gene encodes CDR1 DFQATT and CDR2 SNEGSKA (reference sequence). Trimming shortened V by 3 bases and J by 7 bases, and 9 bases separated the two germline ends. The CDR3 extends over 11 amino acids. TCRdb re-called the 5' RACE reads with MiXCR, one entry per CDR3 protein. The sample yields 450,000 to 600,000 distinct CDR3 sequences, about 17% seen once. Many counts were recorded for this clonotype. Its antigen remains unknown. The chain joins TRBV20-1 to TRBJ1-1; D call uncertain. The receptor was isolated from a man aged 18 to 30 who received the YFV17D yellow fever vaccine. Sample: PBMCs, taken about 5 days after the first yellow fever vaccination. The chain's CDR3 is CSARSWVEAFF. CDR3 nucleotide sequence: TGCAGTGCTAGGTCGTGGGTTGAAGCTTTCTTT.